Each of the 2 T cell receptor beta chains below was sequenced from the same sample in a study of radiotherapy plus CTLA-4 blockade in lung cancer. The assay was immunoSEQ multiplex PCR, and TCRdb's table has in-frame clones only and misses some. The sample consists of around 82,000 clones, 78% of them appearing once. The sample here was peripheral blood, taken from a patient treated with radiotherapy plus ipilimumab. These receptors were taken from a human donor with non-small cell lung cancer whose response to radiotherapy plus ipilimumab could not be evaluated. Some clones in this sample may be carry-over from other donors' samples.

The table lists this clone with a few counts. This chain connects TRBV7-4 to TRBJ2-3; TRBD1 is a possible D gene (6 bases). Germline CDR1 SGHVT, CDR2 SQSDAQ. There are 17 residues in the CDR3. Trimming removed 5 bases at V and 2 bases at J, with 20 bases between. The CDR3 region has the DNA TGTGCCAGCAGCCCACGAGACAGGAGTCGAGACACAGATACGCAGTATTTT. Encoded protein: CASSPRDRSRDTDTQYF.

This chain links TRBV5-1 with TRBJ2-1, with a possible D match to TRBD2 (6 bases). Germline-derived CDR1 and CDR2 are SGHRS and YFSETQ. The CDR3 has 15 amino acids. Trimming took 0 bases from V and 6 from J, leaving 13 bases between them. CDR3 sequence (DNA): TGCGCCAGCAGCTTGGCCTTGAGCGGGTTCAATGAGCAGTTCTTC. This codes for CASSLALSGFNEQFF.